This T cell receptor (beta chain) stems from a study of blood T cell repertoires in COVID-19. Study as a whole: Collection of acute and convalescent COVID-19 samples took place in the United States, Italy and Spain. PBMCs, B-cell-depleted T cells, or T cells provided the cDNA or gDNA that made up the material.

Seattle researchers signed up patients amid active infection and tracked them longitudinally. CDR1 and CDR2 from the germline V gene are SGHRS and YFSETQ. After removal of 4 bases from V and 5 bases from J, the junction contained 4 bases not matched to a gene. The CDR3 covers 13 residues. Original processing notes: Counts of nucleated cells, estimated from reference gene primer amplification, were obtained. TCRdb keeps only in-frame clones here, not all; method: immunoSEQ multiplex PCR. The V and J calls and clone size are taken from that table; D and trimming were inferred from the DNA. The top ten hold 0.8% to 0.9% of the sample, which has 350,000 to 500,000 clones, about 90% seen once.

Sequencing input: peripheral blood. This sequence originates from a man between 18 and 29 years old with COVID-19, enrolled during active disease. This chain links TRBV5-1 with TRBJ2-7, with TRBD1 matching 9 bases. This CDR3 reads CASSVTGGHEQYF. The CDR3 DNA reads TGCGCCAGCAGCGTGACAGGGGGGCACGAGCAGTACTTC.